A single TCR beta chain is shown here with its context. The antigen is unknown. At survey level, the immunoSEQ assay was run in its v3.0 version. Per-sample TRB depth target: about 40,000-55,000 T-cell genomes. The assay was immunoSEQ multiplex PCR, and TCRdb's table has in-frame clones only and misses some. This table holds about 20,000 clones, more than 85% found once. The source of the sample is a study of long-term antiretroviral therapy in people with HIV. For the study at large: First collections came about a decade before the 2015 immediate-ART recommendation. Study-wide results and limits: Nothing was known about ART adherence, viral resistance or changes in therapy.

Every donor had one or more pre-ART and two or more post-ART PBMC samples. The TCR originated in a woman aged 45 to 65 with HIV. Source: unsorted PBMCs, taken 4.4 years after starting antiretroviral therapy.

The CDR3 is CASRPSLSARTEAFF. Here the CDR3 DNA reads TGTGCCAGCAGACCCTCCCTTTCGGCGAGAACTGAAGCTTTCTTT. The chain recombines TRBV9 with TRBJ1-1; D remains unclear. Germline V gene data show CDR1 as SGDLS and CDR2 as YYNGEE. Trimming removed 5 bases at V and 5 bases at J, with 19 bases between. The CDR3 extends over 15 amino acids.